The TCR beta chain described here comes from a study of OX40 agonist ivuxolimab in advanced cancers. Concerning the study at large: The costimulatory receptor OX40 (CD134) was targeted by ivuxolimab, a fully human IgG2 agonistic monoclonal antibody. In the dose-escalation cohort, 70% to 90% of patients were male, and the mean age was roughly 60 years with a range of roughly 20 to 85. Peripheral TCRbeta sequencing was intended to test whether TCR sequence diversity was altered and clonal T-cell expansion was caused by ivuxolimab. Intravenous ivuxolimab was administered to patients every 2 weeks at six dose levels: 0.01, 0.1, 0.3, 1.5, 3 and 10 mg/kg. Of the 50 to 55 dose-escalation patients, hepatocellular carcinoma was present in approximately 20, melanoma in some 15, renal cell carcinoma in 9 and head and neck cancer in 9. Patients were allowed to have had prior anti-PD-1, anti-PD-L1 or anti-CTLA-4 therapy, and around 37% of the dose-escalation patients had previously received checkpoint inhibitors. Three dose-escalation patients achieved partial responses, one with hepatocellular carcinoma and two with cutaneous melanoma. The monotherapy dose-escalation portion (N of about 47 patients) of the phase I ivuxolimab trial is reported in the paper.

The trial excluded patients who had a history of autoimmune disease or were on systemic immunosuppression. Peripheral blood for TCR sequencing was drawn from every dose cohort at baseline, at cycle 4 day 1 and at cycle 7 day 1. The samples were taken from a phase I, first-in-human, multicenter, open-label dose-escalation trial of ivuxolimab. Adults with locally advanced or metastatic melanoma, renal cell, hepatocellular, or head and neck squamous cell carcinoma were enrolled in the trial. Before TCR sequencing, CD4+ T cells and CD8+ T cells from peripheral blood were sorted into separate populations. To sequence the TCRbeta CDR3 region, genomic DNA was isolated from the sorted cells. The immunoSEQ Assay was used for sequencing of TCRbeta CDR3 regions. The immuneACCESS repertoire file appears here via TCRdb, limited to in-frame rearrangements. These files lack a portion of the clones; in checked studies, under half of the deficit traces to unresolved V genes, and the cause of the others is not known. This sample lists tens of thousands of clones; around 90% were detected once. The ten largest clones capture over 0.25% of the sample.

The investigation overall reported the following: Low levels of normalized T-cell clonal expansion were also seen in some patients who did not respond. After ivuxolimab, more expanded clones were found on average in CD8+ T cells than in CD4+ T cells. Which antigens the clonally expanded peripheral T cells were specific for was not determined. At doses of 0.1 to 3.0 mg/kg, clonal expansion of both CD4+ and CD8+ T cells in blood was seen between baseline and week 6. In the 0.1-3.0 mg/kg groups, partial responders had among the lowest normalized peripheral clonal expansion, particularly in CD8+ T cells.

As regards this clone: Its antigen is unknown. Base quality data are lacking; no much larger clone is found one base away.

The CDR3, cysteine through phenylalanine, is 12 amino acids long. Only the CDR3 portion is preserved as DNA: 36 bases, with reading frame beginning at the first base. V loses 0 bases, J loses 7 bases, and the germline ends lie 3 bases apart. CDR1 and CDR2 are drawn from the germline V gene (reference sequence): SEHNR, FQNEAQ. This sequence was found in an adult with an advanced solid tumor such as melanoma, head and neck, liver or kidney cancer. Material: CD4+ or CD8+ T cells sorted from blood, obtained in a trial of the OX40 agonist ivuxolimab. Recombination linked TRBV7-9 to TRBJ2-2; the D gene assignment is ambiguous. The CDR3 reads CASSLASGELFF. The DNA reads TGTGCCAGCAGCTTAGCGAGCGGGGAGCTGTTTTTT.